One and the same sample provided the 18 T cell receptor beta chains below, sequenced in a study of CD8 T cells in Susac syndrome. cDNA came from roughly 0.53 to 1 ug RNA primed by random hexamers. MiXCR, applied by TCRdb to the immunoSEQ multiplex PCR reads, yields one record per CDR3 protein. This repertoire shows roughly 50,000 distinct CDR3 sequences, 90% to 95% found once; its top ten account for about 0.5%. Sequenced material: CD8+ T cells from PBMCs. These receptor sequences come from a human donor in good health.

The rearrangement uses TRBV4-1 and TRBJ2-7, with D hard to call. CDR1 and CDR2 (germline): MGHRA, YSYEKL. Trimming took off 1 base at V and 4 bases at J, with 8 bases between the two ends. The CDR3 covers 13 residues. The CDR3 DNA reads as TGCGCCAGCAGCCAAGGGATCGGGTACGAGCAGTACTTC. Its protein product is CASSQGIGYEQYF.

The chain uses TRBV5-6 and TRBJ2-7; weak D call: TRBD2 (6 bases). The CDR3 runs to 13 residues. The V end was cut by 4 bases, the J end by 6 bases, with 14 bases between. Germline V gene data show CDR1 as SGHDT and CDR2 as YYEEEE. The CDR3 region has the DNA TGTGCCAGCAGCCCCGGGACTCTTCGCGAGCAGTACTTC. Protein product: CASSPGTLREQYF. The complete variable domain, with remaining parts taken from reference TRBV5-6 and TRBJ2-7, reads DAGVTQSPTHLIKTRGQQVTLRCSPKSGHDTVSWYQQALGQGPQFIFQYYEEEERQRGNFPDRFSGHQFPNYSSELNVNALLLGDSALYLCASSPGTLREQYFGPGTRLTVT.

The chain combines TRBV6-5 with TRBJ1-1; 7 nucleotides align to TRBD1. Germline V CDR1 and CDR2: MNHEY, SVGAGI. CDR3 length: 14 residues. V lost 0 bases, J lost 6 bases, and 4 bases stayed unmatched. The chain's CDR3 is CASSYSAGGPEAFF. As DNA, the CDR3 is TGTGCCAGCAGTTACTCGGCAGGGGGTCCTGAAGCTTTCTTT.

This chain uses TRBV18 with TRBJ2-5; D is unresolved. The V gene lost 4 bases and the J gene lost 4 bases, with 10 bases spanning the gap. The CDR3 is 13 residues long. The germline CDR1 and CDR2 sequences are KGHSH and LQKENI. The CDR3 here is CASSLSRLETQYF. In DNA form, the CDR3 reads TGTGCCAGCTCACTCTCTCGACTAGAGACCCAGTACTTC.

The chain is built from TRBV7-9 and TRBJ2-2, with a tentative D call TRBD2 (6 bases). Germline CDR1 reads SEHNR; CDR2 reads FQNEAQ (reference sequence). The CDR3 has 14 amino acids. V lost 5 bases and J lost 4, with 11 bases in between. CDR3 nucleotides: TGTGCCAGCAGCCCCGGAGGGCTCACCGGGGAGCTGTTTTTT. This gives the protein CASSPGGLTGELFF.

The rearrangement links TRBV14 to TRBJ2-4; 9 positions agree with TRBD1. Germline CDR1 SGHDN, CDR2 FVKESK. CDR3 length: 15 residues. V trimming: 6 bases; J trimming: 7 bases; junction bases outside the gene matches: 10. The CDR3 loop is CASSPWTGEMNIQYF. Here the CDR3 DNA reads TGTGCCAGCAGTCCCTGGACAGGGGAGATGAACATTCAGTACTTC.

As DNA, the CDR3 is TGTGCCAGCAGTTACTCGCGCAGCACTGAAGCTTTCTTT. It yields the protein CASSYSRSTEAFF. The chain has TRBV6-5 and TRBJ1-1; D remains ambiguous. CDR3 length equals 13 residues. Trimming stripped 0 bases from V and 4 bases from J, with 6 bases between. Germline V gene lookup returns CDR1 MNHEY and CDR2 SVGAGI.

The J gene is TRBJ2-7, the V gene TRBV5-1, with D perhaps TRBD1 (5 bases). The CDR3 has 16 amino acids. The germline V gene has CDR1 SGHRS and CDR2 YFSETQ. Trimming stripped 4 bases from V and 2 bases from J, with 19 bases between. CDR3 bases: TGCGCCAGCAGCCCAAGCGCGTCAGGGTCCACCTACGAGCAGTACTTC. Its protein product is CASSPSASGSTYEQYF.

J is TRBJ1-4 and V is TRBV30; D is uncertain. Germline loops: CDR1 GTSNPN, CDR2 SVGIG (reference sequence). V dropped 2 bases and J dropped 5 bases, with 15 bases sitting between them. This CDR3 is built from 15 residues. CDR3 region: CAWSIPGGPNEKLFF. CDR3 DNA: TGTGCCTGGAGTATACCGGGAGGCCCGAATGAAAAACTGTTTTTT.

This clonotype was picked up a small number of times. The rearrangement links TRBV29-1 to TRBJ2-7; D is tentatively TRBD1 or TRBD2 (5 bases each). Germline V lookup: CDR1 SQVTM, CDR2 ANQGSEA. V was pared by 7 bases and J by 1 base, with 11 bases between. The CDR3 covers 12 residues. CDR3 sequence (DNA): TGCAGCGCCGGGACCGCGTCCTACGAGCAGTACTTC. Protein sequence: CSAGTASYEQYF.

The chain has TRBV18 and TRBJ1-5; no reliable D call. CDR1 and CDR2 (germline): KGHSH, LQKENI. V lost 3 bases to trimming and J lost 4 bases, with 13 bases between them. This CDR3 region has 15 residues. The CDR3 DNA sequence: TGTGCCAGCTCACCCCCGGACTTAACGAATCAGCCCCAGCATTTT. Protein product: CASSPPDLTNQPQHF.

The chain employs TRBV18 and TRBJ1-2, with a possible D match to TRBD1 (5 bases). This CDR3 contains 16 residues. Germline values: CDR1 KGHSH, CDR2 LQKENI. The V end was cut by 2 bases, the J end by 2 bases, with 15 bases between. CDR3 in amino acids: CASSPTRQPGNYGYTF. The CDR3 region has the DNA TGTGCCAGCTCACCAACCAGACAGCCAGGGAACTATGGCTACACCTTC.

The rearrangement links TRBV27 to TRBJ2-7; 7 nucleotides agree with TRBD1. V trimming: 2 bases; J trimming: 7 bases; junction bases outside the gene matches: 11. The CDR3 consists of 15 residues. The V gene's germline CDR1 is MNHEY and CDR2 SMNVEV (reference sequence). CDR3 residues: CASSLIGQEPPEQYF. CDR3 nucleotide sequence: TGTGCCAGCAGTTTAATAGGACAGGAGCCTCCGGAGCAGTACTTC.

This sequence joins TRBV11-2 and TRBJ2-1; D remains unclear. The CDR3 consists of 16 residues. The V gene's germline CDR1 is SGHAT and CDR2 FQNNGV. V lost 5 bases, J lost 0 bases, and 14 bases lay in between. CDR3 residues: CASSLSGDSSYNEQFF. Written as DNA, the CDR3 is TGTGCCAGCAGCCTCAGTGGGGATAGCTCCTACAATGAGCAGTTCTTC.

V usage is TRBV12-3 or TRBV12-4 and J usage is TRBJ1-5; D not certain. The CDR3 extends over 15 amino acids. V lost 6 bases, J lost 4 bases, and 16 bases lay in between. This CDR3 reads CASRPGISGNQPQHF. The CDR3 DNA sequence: TGTGCCAGCAGACCCGGGATCTCGGGTAATCAGCCCCAGCATTTT.

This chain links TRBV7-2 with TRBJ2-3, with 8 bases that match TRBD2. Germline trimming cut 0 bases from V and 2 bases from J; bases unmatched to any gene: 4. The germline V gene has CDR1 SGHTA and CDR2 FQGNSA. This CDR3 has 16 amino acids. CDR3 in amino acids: CASSLAAGGPTDTQYF. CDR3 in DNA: TGTGCCAGCAGCTTAGCGGCGGGAGGACCCACAGATACGCAGTATTTT.

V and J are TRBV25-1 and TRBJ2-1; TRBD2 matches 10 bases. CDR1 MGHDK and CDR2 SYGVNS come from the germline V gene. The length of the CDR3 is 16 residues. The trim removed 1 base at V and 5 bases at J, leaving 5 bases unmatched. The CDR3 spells CASSESWLAGDNEQFF. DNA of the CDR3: TGTGCCAGCAGTGAATCGTGGCTAGCGGGAGACAATGAGCAGTTCTTC.

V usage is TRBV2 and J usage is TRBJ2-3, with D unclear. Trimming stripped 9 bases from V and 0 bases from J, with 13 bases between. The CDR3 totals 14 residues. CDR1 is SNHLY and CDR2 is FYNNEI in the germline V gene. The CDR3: CARAGGVSTDTQYF. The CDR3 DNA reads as TGTGCCAGAGCAGGCGGAGTAAGCACAGATACGCAGTATTTT.